One sample yielded the 26 T cell receptor beta chains listed below, sequenced in a study of shared clonotypes between healthy human individuals. The naive CD8 subset, CD45RO-negative cells positively selected for CCR7, excluded terminally differentiated effector memory CD45RA+ cells. Data came from immunoSEQ multiplex PCR; TCRdb stores just in-frame clones and leaves some out. The sample has about 2 million clones; about 95% are singletons. Specimen: naive CD8+ T cells sorted from blood. The receptors were sampled from a man in his late teens or twenties in good health.

This chain links TRBV5-1 with TRBJ1-6; D is ambiguous. Trimming took 0 bases from V and 7 from J, leaving 8 bases between them. This CDR3 contains 14 residues. Germline CDR1 reads SGHRS; CDR2 reads YFSETQ. DNA for the CDR3: TGCGCCAGCAGCTTGGCGGTCGGCAATTCACCCCTCCACTTT. Its protein product is CASSLAVGNSPLHF.

This clone was seen a single time. V is TRBV18 and J is TRBJ2-4; 9 bases align to TRBD1. Germline values: CDR1 KGHSH, CDR2 LQKENI. This CDR3 has 16 amino acids. V gave up 3 bases and J gave up 2 bases; unmatched junction bases: 5. In DNA, the CDR3 is TGTGCCAGCTCACCCCCCGGGACAGGGACCAAAAACATTCAGTACTTC. This translates into CASSPPGTGTKNIQYF.

This clone was counted only a few times. V gene TRBV10-1 combines with J gene TRBJ1-4; D may be TRBD1 (5 bases). Germline loops: CDR1 WNHNN, CDR2 SYGVQD (reference sequence). Trimming removed 0 bases at V and 8 bases at J, with 13 bases between. The CDR3 sequence is 15 residues long. The chain's CDR3 is CASSESIDSYEKLFF. The CDR3 nucleotides are TGCGCCAGCAGTGAGTCGATCGACAGTTACGAAAAACTGTTTTTT.

The V call is TRBV9, the J call TRBJ2-3; 8 bases align to TRBD2. V shed 4 bases, J shed 2 bases, and the junction held 9 bases outside the gene matches. There are 16 residues in the CDR3. Germline assignment: CDR1 SGDLS and CDR2 YYNGEE. The CDR3 spells CASSSSGGGPTDTQYF. The CDR3 nucleotides read TGTGCCAGCAGCTCGTCTGGCGGGGGGCCCACAGATACGCAGTATTTT.

The chain joins TRBV7-9 to TRBJ2-1; 8 bases are a match to TRBD1. The CDR3 loop spans 15 amino acids. Germline CDR1 and CDR2: SEHNR and FQNEAQ (reference sequence). J gave up 9 bases and V 3 bases, and 10 bases lay outside the gene matches. The CDR3 protein is CASSFGQGASGEQFF. DNA for the CDR3: TGTGCCAGCAGCTTCGGGCAGGGGGCCTCGGGTGAGCAGTTCTTC.

This clone was counted between two and nine times. The chain has TRBV6-1 and TRBJ1-3; D gene ambiguous. V was pared by 2 bases and J by 4 bases, with 3 bases between. The CDR3 has 12 residues. Germline V gives CDR1 MNHNS, CDR2 SASEGT. CDR3 region: CASSEPGNTIYF. CDR3 nucleotides: TGTGCCAGCAGTGAACCCGGAAACACCATATATTTT.

Concerning this clone: Other nucleotide sequences in the sample specify the same CDR3. The rearrangement links TRBV27 to TRBJ1-1; D remains unclear. The CDR3 runs 13 residues. Germline loops: CDR1 MNHEY, CDR2 SMNVEV (reference sequence). Deletions cut 5 bases from V and 4 bases from J, with 11 bases between. CDR3 nucleotides: TGTGCCAGCAGTCTTGGTAGAGGCACTGAAGCTTTCTTT. It is translated as CASSLGRGTEAFF.

The chain uses TRBV5-1 and TRBJ2-1; 9 bases line up with TRBD1. The V and J ends lost 0 bases and 3 bases, in that order; junction bases with no gene match: 7. The CDR3 extends over 17 amino acids. Per germline, CDR1 SGHRS and CDR2 YFSETQ. CDR3 protein: CASSLALAGQGYNEQFF. Here the CDR3 DNA reads TGCGCCAGCAGCTTGGCCTTGGCGGGACAGGGCTACAATGAGCAGTTCTTC.

The V call is TRBV5-6, the J call TRBJ2-1; 10 bases are shared with TRBD1. CDR3 length equals 12 residues. From germline, CDR1 is SGHDT and CDR2 YYEEEE. The J segment lost 7 bases and the V segment lost 9 bases, leaving 4 bases of the junction unmatched. CDR3 amino acids: CATGTGVNEQFF. The CDR3 region has the DNA TGTGCCACCGGGACAGGGGTGAATGAGCAGTTCTTC.

The chain is built from TRBV10-3 and TRBJ2-5; a weak D match, TRBD2 (6 bases). V lost 3 bases and J 2 bases, leaving 7 bases between the germline ends. CDR1 is ENHRY and CDR2 is SYGVKD in the germline V gene. The CDR3 totals 13 residues. CDR3 nucleotide sequence: TGTGCCATCAGTGATGGGGGGCAAGAGACCCAGTACTTC. This translates into CAISDGGQETQYF.

Turning to this clone: Other DNA sequences from this sample encode an identical CDR3 as well. The V gene is TRBV30, the J gene TRBJ1-1; D is unclear. Germline assignment: CDR1 GTSNPN and CDR2 SVGIG (reference sequence). The CDR3 loop spans 13 amino acids. V dropped 0 bases and J dropped 5 bases, with 10 bases sitting between them. This CDR3 is CAWSVLVGTEAFF. CDR3 DNA: TGTGCCTGGAGTGTACTGGTAGGTACTGAAGCTTTCTTT.

The chain employs TRBV5-1 and TRBJ2-7; TRBD2 matches at 9 bases. V was clipped by 3 bases and J by 2 bases; unmatched bases: 6. Germline loops: CDR1 SGHRS, CDR2 YFSETQ. The CDR3 contains 15 residues. CDR3 residues: CASSSGLARPYEQYF. Written as DNA, the CDR3 is TGCGCCAGCAGCTCAGGACTAGCGCGACCCTACGAGCAGTACTTC.

The chain uses TRBV2 and TRBJ2-3, with a tentative D call TRBD2 (7 bases). Per the germline V gene, CDR1 is SNHLY and CDR2 is FYNNEI. The V gene lost 2 bases and the J gene lost 0 bases, with 18 bases spanning the gap. The CDR3 loop spans 18 amino acids. The CDR3 here is CASSEWIGGLTSTDTQYF. The CDR3 DNA follows: TGTGCCAGCAGTGAATGGATCGGGGGGCTAACTAGCACAGATACGCAGTATTTT.

The V gene is TRBV28, the J gene TRBJ1-1, with unresolved D. Germline V gene lookup returns CDR1 MDHEN and CDR2 SYDVKM. Trimming removed 7 bases from V and 4 bases from J, with 13 bases in between. The CDR3 runs to 13 residues. The CDR3 nucleotides read TGTGCCAGCAAACTTGGGGTGGGCACTGAAGCTTTCTTT. Its translation is CASKLGVGTEAFF.

This clone was observed once. The V call is TRBV5-1, the J call TRBJ1-3; a weak D match, TRBD1 (6 bases). There are 16 residues in the CDR3. The ends were cut back, 0 bases at V and 4 bases at J, with 14 bases in the middle. Germline V gene data show CDR1 as SGHRS and CDR2 as YFSETQ. The chain's CDR3 is CASSLVGTGIGNTIYF. CDR3 DNA: TGCGCCAGCAGCTTGGTGGGAACAGGGATCGGAAACACCATATATTTT. The variable domain in full, with the rest retrieved from reference TRBV5-1 and TRBJ1-3, is KAGVTQTPRYLIKTRGQQVTLSCSPISGHRSVSWYQQTPGQGLQFLFEYFSETQRNKGNFPGRFSGRQFSNSRSEMNVSTLELGDSALYLCASSLVGTGIGNTIYFGEGSWLTVV.

The chain combines TRBV7-9 with TRBJ2-5, with 13 bases matching TRBD2. The CDR3 loop spans 17 amino acids. Germline V lookup: CDR1 SEHNR, CDR2 FQNEAQ (reference sequence). The V gene end was trimmed by 3 bases and the J gene end by 1 base; junction bases not matched to a gene: 5. The chain's CDR3 is CASSFPRLAGGQETQYF. The CDR3 DNA is TGTGCCAGCAGCTTCCCTAGACTAGCGGGGGGCCAAGAGACCCAGTACTTC. Variable domain in full (rest from reference TRBV7-9 and TRBJ2-5): DTGVSQNPRHKITKRGQNVTFRCDPISEHNRLYWYRQTLGQGPEFLTYFQNEAQLEKSRLLSDRFSAERPKGSFSTLEIQRTEQGDSAMYLCASSFPRLAGGQETQYFGPGTRLLVL.

As DNA, the CDR3 is TGTGCCAGCAGTTTATCCTGGACTAGCAGCTACGAGCAGTACTTC. This sequence encodes CASSLSWTSSYEQYF. V and J are TRBV27 and TRBJ2-7; the match to TRBD2 covers 8 bases. Germline CDR1 MNHEY, CDR2 SMNVEV (reference sequence). This CDR3 comprises 15 residues. J gave up 3 bases and V 0 bases, and 4 bases lay outside the gene matches.

The CDR3 DNA reads TGTGCCAGCCGATACGGGGGAACCGCACCCCTTTATAGCAATCAGCCCCAGCATTTT. It is translated as CASRYGGTAPLYSNQPQHF. This sequence joins TRBV19 and TRBJ1-5, with D possibly matching TRBD1 (5 bases). Germline V lookup: CDR1 LNHDA, CDR2 SQIVND (reference sequence). The CDR3 runs 19 residues. Trimming took off 9 bases at V and 0 bases at J, with 27 bases between the two ends.

This clone was recorded a few times. The chain carries TRBV19 and TRBJ2-7; 8 bases agree with TRBD2. The CDR3 consists of 13 residues. Losses at the gene ends were 5 bases for V and 6 bases for J; bases not matched to a gene: 6. Germline loops: CDR1 LNHDA, CDR2 SQIVND (reference sequence). The CDR3 is CASSLGRGAEQYF. The DNA for the CDR3 is TGTGCCAGTAGTCTCGGGCGGGGGGCCGAGCAGTACTTC. The whole variable domain, filled in from reference TRBV19 and TRBJ2-7, reads DGGITQSPKYLFRKEGQNVTLSCEQNLNHDAMYWYRQDPGQGLRLIYYSQIVNDFQKGDIAEGYSVSREKKESFPLTVTSAQKNPTAFYLCASSLGRGAEQYFGPGTRLTVT.

This clone was picked up one time. CDR3 sequence (DNA): TGTGCCAGCAGCCGGGAGGGGTACTATGGCTACACCTTC. Amino acids: CASSREGYYGYTF. The rearrangement joins TRBV5-4 to TRBJ1-2, with D possibly TRBD1 on 5 matching bases. Germline V gene lookup returns CDR1 SGHNT and CDR2 YYREEE (reference sequence). Between the trimmed V and J ends, which lost 4 bases and 3 bases, there was a span of 10 bases. The CDR3 runs to 13 residues.

This chain links TRBV30 with TRBJ2-1, with D unresolved. The CDR3 is made up of 12 amino acids. The germline CDR1 and CDR2 sequences are GTSNPN and SVGIG (reference sequence). V lost 0 bases, J lost 9 bases, and 9 bases lay in between. The CDR3 region is CAWSVHSSEQFF. CDR3 bases: TGTGCCTGGAGTGTACACTCGAGTGAGCAGTTCTTC.

In regard to this clone: The sample has other DNA sequences that encode this CDR3 too. The V call is TRBV19, the J call TRBJ1-5, with D possibly being TRBD1 (5 bases). V lost 1 base and J 1 base, leaving 8 bases between the germline ends. Germline-derived CDR1 and CDR2 are LNHDA and SQIVND (reference sequence). The CDR3 length is 15 residues. CDR3 in DNA: TGTGCCAGTAGTATAGGGTCAGGGAGCAATCAGCCCCAGCATTTT. Protein sequence: CASSIGSGSNQPQHF.

The gene calls are TRBV19 and TRBJ1-1, with TRBD1 matching over 7 bases. This CDR3 comprises 14 residues. With V trimmed by 6 bases and J by 9 bases, 13 bases remained unmatched. CDR1 is LNHDA and CDR2 is SQIVND in the germline V gene (reference sequence). The CDR3 loop is CASRVTTGPGQAFF. The CDR3 nucleotides read TGTGCCAGTAGAGTCACGACAGGGCCAGGTCAAGCTTTCTTT.

The V call is TRBV4-1, the J call TRBJ2-3; D is possibly TRBD2 (6 bases). Trimming stripped 3 bases from V and 2 bases from J, with 18 bases between. There are 17 residues in the CDR3. In germline, CDR1 is MGHRA, CDR2 YSYEKL. The CDR3 nucleotides read TGCGCCAGCAGCCAGCCCGGTGGGACTTGGGACACAGATACGCAGTATTTT. It encodes CASSQPGGTWDTDTQYF.

The chain joins TRBV7-9 to TRBJ2-7, with D unresolved. The CDR3 has 12 amino acids. Germline values: CDR1 SEHNR, CDR2 FQNEAQ (reference sequence). Trimming stripped 5 bases from V and 2 bases from J, with 7 bases between. CDR3 sequence reads: CASSQRTYEQYF. The DNA for the CDR3 is TGTGCCAGCAGCCAACGCACCTACGAGCAGTACTTC. Based on the CDR3 plus reference TRBV7-9 and TRBJ2-7, the full variable domain is DTGVSQNPRHKITKRGQNVTFRCDPISEHNRLYWYRQTLGQGPEFLTYFQNEAQLEKSRLLSDRFSAERPKGSFSTLEIQRTEQGDSAMYLCASSQRTYEQYFGPGTRLTVT.

This chain connects TRBV27 to TRBJ2-1; 11 bases fit TRBD2. Trimming at V came to 5 bases and at J to 9 bases, leaving 12 bases not matched to a gene. Germline CDR1 and CDR2: MNHEY and SMNVEV (reference sequence). The CDR3 consists of 16 residues. The DNA for the CDR3 is TGTGCCAGCAGTCCATTTAGCGGGGGGGCGTTGGGTGAGCAGTTCTTC. It encodes CASSPFSGGALGEQFF.